This TCR beta chain emerged from a study of molecular identifiers for immune sequencing clone quantification. General study points: Reportedly, one cell's Jurkat TCR RNA was detected within 1,100,000 naive CD8 cells. Clones that exceeded 20 RNA copies held over 99% of effector molecules, yet under 1% in naive cells. Sharing of a barcode by identical TCR molecules could cause highly expanded clone sizes to be underestimated.

Sorting selected naive CD8 T cells with a CD8+CD4-CCR7+CD45RA+ phenotype. TCRdb called the PCR reads again in MiXCR, with one record for every CDR3 protein. The data hold about 86,000 distinct CDR3 sequences, with more than 20% observed a single time. CDR3 size: 17 residues. To note about this clonotype: Its antigen is as yet unknown. Just one base apart from a much larger clone, this may be a read error.

V and J are TRBV5-3 and TRBJ2-3; 7 bases align to TRBD2. TRBV5-3 belongs to the ORF category, with a function that is uncertain. The sample was naive CD8+ T cells from blood, with Jurkat cell RNA spiked in. Subset indicated: FACS-sorted CD8+CD4-CCR7+CD45RA+ naive T cells. The receptor was isolated from a human donor in good health. Some libraries in this study had Jurkat cell RNA spiked in. CDR3 DNA: TGTGCCAGCAGCTTGGTGGCGGGAGAGCCTAGCACAGATACGCAGTATTTT. It specifies CASSLVAGEPSTDTQYF.